This TCR beta chain was profiled in a study of cytomegalovirus exposure and HLA in healthy donors. The CDR3 is 14 residues long. The germline V gene encodes CDR1 MNHEY and CDR2 SMNVEV (reference sequence). The V segment lost 5 bases and the J segment 0 bases; nucleotides outside the gene matches: 4. Overall study findings and caveats: Reports showed the classifier diagnosing cytomegalovirus status with high specificity and sensitivity. Rarity characterized most TCR sequences, yet some public TCRs appeared in many donors.

This clone was found a few times. Its antigen is not known. Method: immunoSEQ multiplex PCR; TCRdb's copy keeps in-frame clones and lacks some. The sample lists around 350,000 clones; 75% to 90% were seen once. This clonotype was obtained from a woman aged 18-29 years in good health and CMV-seronegative. The sequenced sample consisted of PBMCs. The J gene is TRBJ2-7, the V gene TRBV27; 7 nucleotides match TRBD2. CDR3 nucleotides: TGTGCCAGCAGTCTCCTAGCGGTCTCCTACGAGCAGTACTTC. Protein: CASSLLAVSYEQYF.